This is a list of T cell receptor beta chains from one sample in a study of cytomegalovirus exposure and HLA in healthy donors. The table came from immunoSEQ multiplex PCR; TCRdb's copy has only in-frame clones and leaves some out. The profile shows some 160,000 clones, around 77% of them singletons. The sequenced sample consisted of PBMCs. The receptors derive from a woman between 25 and 40 years old in good health and CMV-seronegative. CDR3s include the opening cysteine and the closing phenylalanine or tryptophan. The order of the fields is CDR3 protein, CDR3 DNA, J gene, V gene, clone size, D gene. D genes are given only for firm matches. Clone size, where shown, is once, few, many, or a class for clones that have expanded.

CDR3 protein: CASTTVGAGREVEGAEAFF
CDR3 DNA: TGTGCCAGCACCACCGTTGGGGCCGGACGCGAAGTAGAAGGGGCTGAAGCTTTCTTT
J gene: TRBJ1-1
V gene: TRBV21-1
clone size: .
D gene: .

CDR3 protein: CASSWPGTSGAYEQYF
CDR3 DNA: TGTGCCAGCAGCTGGCCTGGGACTAGCGGGGCCTACGAGCAGTACTTC
J gene: TRBJ2-7
V gene: TRBV5-8
clone size: .
D gene: TRBD2

CDR3 protein: CASSLPPHETQYF
CDR3 DNA: TGTGCCAGCAGCTTACCCCCCCATGAGACCCAGTACTTC
J gene: TRBJ2-5
V gene: TRBV11-1
clone size: .
D gene: .

CDR3 protein: CASSGGRGQVKAFF
CDR3 DNA: TGTGCCAGCAGCGGGGGGCGGGGACAGGTTAAAGCTTTCTTT
J gene: TRBJ1-1
V gene: TRBV5-5
clone size: .
D gene: TRBD1

CDR3 protein: CASSASYNSPLHF
CDR3 DNA: TGCGCCAGCAGTGCGTCCTATAATTCACCCCTCCACTTT
J gene: TRBJ1-6
V gene: TRBV10-1
clone size: .
D gene: .

CDR3 protein: CASSKDTPYEQYF
CDR3 DNA: TGTGCCAGCAGCAAGGACACTCCCTACGAGCAGTACTTC
J gene: TRBJ2-7
V gene: TRBV5-4
clone size: .
D gene: .

CDR3 protein: CASSHAQGLNYGYTF
CDR3 DNA: TGCGCCAGCAGCCATGCACAGGGGCTGAACTATGGCTACACCTTC
J gene: TRBJ1-2
V gene: TRBV4-1
clone size: once
D gene: TRBD1

CDR3 protein: CASSKTATGLAGGFF
CDR3 DNA: TGTGCCAGCAGCAAAACTGCCACGGGACTAGCGGGAGGGTTCTTC
J gene: TRBJ2-1
V gene: TRBV7-9
clone size: .
D gene: TRBD2

CDR3 protein: CASSLDLRYEQYF
CDR3 DNA: TGTGCCAGCAGCTTAGATCTGAGATACGAGCAGTACTTC
J gene: TRBJ2-7
V gene: TRBV13
clone size: .
D gene: .

CDR3 protein: CASSPTGKGLKEKLFF
CDR3 DNA: TGTGCCAGCAGCCCTACAGGGAAGGGTTTGAAGGAAAAACTGTTTTTT
J gene: TRBJ1-4
V gene: TRBV7-9
clone size: .
D gene: .

CDR3 protein: CASSPPGLSYEQYF
CDR3 DNA: TGCGCCAGCAGCCCCCCGGGACTATCCTACGAGCAGTACTTC
J gene: TRBJ2-7
V gene: TRBV5-1
clone size: .
D gene: TRBD2

CDR3 protein: CASSLAPAGVNEQFF
CDR3 DNA: TGTGCCAGCAGCTTAGCCCCAGCGGGAGTCAATGAGCAGTTCTTC
J gene: TRBJ2-1
V gene: TRBV7-6
clone size: .
D gene: TRBD2

CDR3 protein: CASSPGTSGPTYEQYF
CDR3 DNA: TGTGCCAGCTCACCAGGGACTAGCGGGCCTACCTACGAGCAGTACTTC
J gene: TRBJ2-7
V gene: TRBV18
clone size: .
D gene: TRBD2